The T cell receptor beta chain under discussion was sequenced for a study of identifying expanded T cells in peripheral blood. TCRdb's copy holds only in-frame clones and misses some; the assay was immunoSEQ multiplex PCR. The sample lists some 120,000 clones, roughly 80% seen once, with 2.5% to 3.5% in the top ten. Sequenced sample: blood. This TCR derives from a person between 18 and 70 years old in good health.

The CDR3 DNA is TGCGCCAGCAGCGAGGGACAGGGAGGAGAGACCCAGTACTTC. Its protein product is CASSEGQGGETQYF. The J gene is TRBJ2-5, the V gene TRBV4-3; 9 nucleotides agree with TRBD1. The germline V gene encodes CDR1 LGHNA and CDR2 YSLEER. The length of the CDR3 is 14 residues. V was pared by 5 bases and J by 4 bases, with 5 bases of the junction left unmatched.